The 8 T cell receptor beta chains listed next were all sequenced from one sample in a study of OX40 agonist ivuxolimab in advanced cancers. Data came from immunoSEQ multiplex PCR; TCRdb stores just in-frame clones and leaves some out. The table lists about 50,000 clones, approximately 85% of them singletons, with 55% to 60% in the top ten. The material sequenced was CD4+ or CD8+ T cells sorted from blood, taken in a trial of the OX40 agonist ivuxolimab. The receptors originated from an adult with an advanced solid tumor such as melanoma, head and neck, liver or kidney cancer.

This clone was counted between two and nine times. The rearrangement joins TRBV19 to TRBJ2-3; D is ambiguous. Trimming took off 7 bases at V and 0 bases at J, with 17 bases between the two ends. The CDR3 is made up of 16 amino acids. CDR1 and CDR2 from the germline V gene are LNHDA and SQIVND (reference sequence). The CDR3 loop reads CASMSIDGRSTDTQYF. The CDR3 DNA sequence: TGTGCCAGTATGTCCATAGACGGCCGCAGCACAGATACGCAGTATTTT.

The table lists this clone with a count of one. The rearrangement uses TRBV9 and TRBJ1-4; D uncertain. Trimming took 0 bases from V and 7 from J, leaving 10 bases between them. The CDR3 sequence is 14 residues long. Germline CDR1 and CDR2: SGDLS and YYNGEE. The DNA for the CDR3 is TGTGCCAGCAGCGTAGTTGCAGGAGGTGAAAAACTGTTTTTT. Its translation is CASSVVAGGEKLFF.

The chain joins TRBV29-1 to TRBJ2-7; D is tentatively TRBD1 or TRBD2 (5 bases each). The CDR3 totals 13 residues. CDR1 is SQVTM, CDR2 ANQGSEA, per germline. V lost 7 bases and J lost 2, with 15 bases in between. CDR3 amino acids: CSARRDGAYEQYF. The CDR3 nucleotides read TGCAGCGCCCGCCGGGACGGGGCCTACGAGCAGTACTTC.

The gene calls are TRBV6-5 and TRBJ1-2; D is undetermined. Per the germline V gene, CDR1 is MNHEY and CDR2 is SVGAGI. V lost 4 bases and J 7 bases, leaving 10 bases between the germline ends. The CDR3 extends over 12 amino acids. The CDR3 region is CASSSAVTGYTF. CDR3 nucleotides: TGTGCCAGCAGTTCGGCGGTTACTGGCTACACCTTC.

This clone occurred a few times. CDR3 loop: CASSTLGQGKNTEAFF. CDR3 DNA sequence: TGTGCCAGTAGTACCTTGGGACAGGGGAAGAACACTGAAGCTTTCTTT. This rearrangement joins TRBV19 to TRBJ1-1; 10 bases are shared with TRBD1. Trimming at V came to 4 bases and at J to 1 base, leaving 6 bases not matched to a gene. This CDR3 spans 16 amino acids. CDR1 and CDR2 from the germline V gene are LNHDA and SQIVND (reference sequence).

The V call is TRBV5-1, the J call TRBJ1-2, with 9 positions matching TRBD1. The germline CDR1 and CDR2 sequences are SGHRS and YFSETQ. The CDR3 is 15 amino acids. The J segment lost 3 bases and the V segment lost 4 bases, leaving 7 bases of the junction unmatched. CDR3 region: CASSPPGQGHYGYTF. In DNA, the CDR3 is TGCGCCAGCAGCCCCCCGGGACAGGGTCACTATGGCTACACCTTC.

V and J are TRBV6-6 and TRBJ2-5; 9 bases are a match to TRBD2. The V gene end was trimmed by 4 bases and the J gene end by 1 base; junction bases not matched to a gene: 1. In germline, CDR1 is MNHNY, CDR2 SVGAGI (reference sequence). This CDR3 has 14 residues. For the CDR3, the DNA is TGTGCCAGCAGTTGGCGGGGGGGCCAAGAGACCCAGTACTTC. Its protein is CASSWRGGQETQYF.

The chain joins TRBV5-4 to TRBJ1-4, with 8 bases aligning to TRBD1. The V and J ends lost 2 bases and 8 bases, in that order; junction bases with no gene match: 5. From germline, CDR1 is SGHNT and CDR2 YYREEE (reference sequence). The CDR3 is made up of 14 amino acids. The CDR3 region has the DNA TGTGCCAGCAGCTTTGGACAGGGATTCGAAAAACTGTTTTTT. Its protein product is CASSFGQGFEKLFF.